What follows are 15 T cell receptor beta chains derived from one specimen sequenced in a study of human T cells and chemical hapten exposure (TCRdb year 2021). The time point label here, explained by the study, means: patch test 3, about 24 weeks after DPC sensitization. The treatment or condition label corresponds to: therapeutic diphenylcyclopropenone sensitization with weekly scalp DPC. Receptor libraries were prepared by RACE. The instrument given in TCRdb is NextSeq 500. The raw public reads went through TCRdb reprocessing: fastp at Q25, MiXCR clone calling, in-frame beta chains kept. Entries are consolidated by CDR3 protein sequence, retaining the most common genes and DNA. The sample contains roughly 90,000 distinct CDR3 sequences, roughly 10% of them found a single time. The ten largest clones represent 1% to 1.2% of the sample. The input for sequencing was whole blood, taken in connection with sensitization to the hapten diphenylcyclopropenone (DPC). These receptors all come from a woman between 25 and 40 years old with alopecia areata. Some clones in this sample may be carry-over from other donors' samples.

This clonotype was seen ten or more times. The chain employs TRBV4-1 and TRBJ1-5; unclear D gene. Trimming left V 0 bases short and J 4 bases short, with 13 bases between. Germline V gives CDR1 MGHRA, CDR2 YSYEKL. The CDR3 contains 16 residues. The CDR3, as DNA: TGCGCCAGCAGCCAAGAGTCGAGTGTATGGAATCAGCCCCAGCATTTT. Protein: CASSQESSVWNQPQHF.

The chain couples TRBV6-5 to TRBJ1-1, with D perhaps TRBD1 (5 bases). The V gene lost 0 bases and the J gene lost 0 bases, with 17 bases spanning the gap. The CDR3 has 18 residues. Germline lookup yields CDR1 MNHEY and CDR2 SVGAGI. CDR3 in amino acids: CASSYSGREVILNTEAFF. The CDR3, as DNA: TGTGCCAGCAGTTACTCAGGCAGGGAGGTTATCCTGAACACTGAAGCTTTCTTT.

The chain uses TRBV29-1 and TRBJ1-1; D gene uncertain. CDR1 is SQVTM, CDR2 ANQGSEA, per germline. The CDR3 length is 12 residues. Trimming removed 4 bases at V and 4 bases at J, with 10 bases between. Here the CDR3 reads CSVVPLGTEAFF. CDR3 in DNA: TGCAGCGTTGTACCCCTGGGCACTGAAGCTTTCTTT.

This clonotype turned up a few times. The J gene is TRBJ2-1, the V gene TRBV7-2; no firm D call. This CDR3 spans 15 amino acids. Trimming shortened V by 5 bases and J by 2 bases, and 13 bases separated the two germline ends. The germline V gene encodes CDR1 SGHTA and CDR2 FQGNSA. The CDR3: CASSPEVGTYNEQFF. CDR3 in DNA: TGTGCCAGCAGCCCCGAGGTGGGTACCTACAATGAGCAGTTCTTC.

The J gene is TRBJ1-5, the V gene TRBV28; D remains ambiguous. Germline CDR1 reads MDHEN; CDR2 reads SYDVKM. The CDR3 length is 15 residues. V was cut by 7 bases and J by 2 bases, with 15 bases left in between. This CDR3 is CASTRPILRNQPQHF. DNA for the CDR3: TGTGCCAGCACTCGACCGATCCTCCGCAATCAGCCCCAGCATTTT.

V gene TRBV19 combines with J gene TRBJ2-3, with 11 nucleotides matching TRBD1. The V segment lost 5 bases and the J segment 4 bases; nucleotides outside the gene matches: 8. The CDR3 consists of 16 residues. Germline V lookup: CDR1 LNHDA, CDR2 SQIVND (reference sequence). CDR3 sequence (DNA): TGTGCCAGTAGTGAACTCGGGACAGGGGGATCAGATACGCAGTATTTT. Translating it yields CASSELGTGGSDTQYF.

In this sample, this clonotype turned up many times. The rearrangement links TRBV20-1 to TRBJ1-5; TRBD1 matches at 10 bases. The CDR3 totals 14 residues. Germline CDR1 DFQATT, CDR2 SNEGSKA (reference sequence). J was trimmed by 7 bases and V by 3 bases; bases with no gene match: 6. CDR3 protein: CSAREDRGNQPQHF. CDR3 DNA: TGCAGTGCTAGGGAGGACAGGGGGAACCAGCCCCAGCATTTT.

This clonotype was counted a few times. This rearrangement joins TRBV7-3 to TRBJ2-1; D gene ambiguous. Germline CDR1 reads SGHTA; CDR2 reads FQGTGA. V lost 5 bases, J lost 0 bases, and 11 bases lay in between. This CDR3 comprises 15 residues. DNA for the CDR3: TGTGCCAGCAGCCCCTACATGAGCTCCTACAATGAGCAGTTCTTC. This sequence encodes CASSPYMSSYNEQFF.

This clonotype was picked up many times. The chain uses TRBV6-2 or TRBV6-3 and TRBJ2-7; D possibly corresponds to TRBD1 (5 bases). The germline CDR1 and CDR2 sequences are MNHEY and SVGEGT. This CDR3 contains 14 residues. Trimming cost V 4 bases and J 5 bases, with 15 bases left between them. This CDR3 is CASSSALPGHEQYV. CDR3 nucleotides: TGTGCCAGCAGTTCCGCCTTACCAGGGCACGAGCAGTACGTC.

This clonotype came up many times. This chain links TRBV18 with TRBJ1-1; no clear D. This CDR3 comprises 14 residues. Trimming shortened V by 0 bases and J by 6 bases, and 11 bases separated the two germline ends. Germline loops: CDR1 KGHSH, CDR2 LQKENI. Written as DNA, the CDR3 is TGTGCCAGCTCACCACCGTCCCTTCGGGCTGAAGCTTTCTTT. As protein: CASSPPSLRAEAFF.

The chain is built from TRBV20-1 and TRBJ2-5; D gene unclear. This CDR3 has 12 residues. V was clipped by 5 bases and J by 4 bases, with 11 bases between them. Germline values: CDR1 DFQATT, CDR2 SNEGSKA (reference sequence). The CDR3 DNA reads as TGCAGTGCTCGGATCGGGCCAGAGACCCAGTACTTC. Encoded protein: CSARIGPETQYF.

This clonotype was observed a few times. The chain recombines TRBV4-1 with TRBJ2-1; the D gene is possibly TRBD2 (6 bases). V lost 3 bases and J 2 bases, leaving 17 bases between the germline ends. The CDR3 extends over 17 amino acids. Germline values: CDR1 MGHRA, CDR2 YSYEKL. The DNA for the CDR3 is TGCGCCAGCAGCCAGGATTCCGGGACTTCCCCCTACAATGAGCAGTTCTTC. Its protein is CASSQDSGTSPYNEQFF.

In this sample, this clonotype turned up many times. Relative to the germline gene, one junction end is altered; a read error may explain this. This chain joins TRBV7-9 and TRBJ1-5; no firm D call. The CDR3 loop spans 13 amino acids. From germline, CDR1 is SEHNR and CDR2 FQNEAQ (reference sequence). Written as DNA, the CDR3 is TGTGCCAGCAGCTTGTGGGAGAATCACCCCCAGCATTTT. It specifies CASSLWENHPQHF.

The table lists this clonotype with many counts. The V and J genes are TRBV12-3 or TRBV12-4 and TRBJ2-1; D ambiguous. The CDR3 length is 14 residues. Between the trimmed V and J ends, which lost 5 bases and 8 bases, there was a span of 16 bases. The CDR3 here is CASSPRLRDDEQFF. The CDR3 coding sequence is TGTGCCAGCAGTCCCCGGTTGCGTGACGATGAGCAGTTCTTC.

The V call is TRBV28, the J call TRBJ2-7, with a weak D call TRBD2 (6 bases). Trimming took off 3 bases at V and 7 bases at J, with 13 bases between the two ends. This CDR3 comprises 13 residues. Germline V gene data show CDR1 as MDHEN and CDR2 as SYDVKM. In DNA, the CDR3 is TGTGCCAGCAGTTTTCGCGGGGCTCGGGAGCAGTACGTC. Translation: CASSFRGAREQYV.